The 18 T cell receptor beta chains below were found in one sample sequenced in a study of T cell clonotyping in hematopoietic cell transplantation. TCRdb's copy holds only in-frame clones and misses some; the assay was immunoSEQ multiplex PCR. The repertoire consists of roughly 50,000 clones, with over 75% occurring once and the leading ten covering around 5.5%. Documented time point: recipient sample about 28 days before transplant, after cytoreduction. Here the sequenced sample was peripheral blood mononuclear cells, taken before stem cell transplant. Source of these receptors: a man in his fifties or sixties with biphenotypic leukemia. Some clones in this sample may be carry-over from other donors' samples.

This clone occurred once. V usage is TRBV25-1 and J usage is TRBJ2-1; D may be TRBD2 (5 bases). Germline V gene data show CDR1 as MGHDK and CDR2 as SYGVNS. V gave up 1 base and J gave up 4 bases, with 11 bases separating them. This CDR3 is built from 15 residues. The CDR3 reads CASSESRGSYNEQFF. CDR3 coding DNA: TGTGCCAGCAGTGAATCCCGCGGGTCTTACAATGAGCAGTTCTTC.

This rearrangement joins TRBV7-2 to TRBJ2-2, with 9 bases that match TRBD1. V lost 5 bases and J lost 7; bases outside the gene matches: 8. This CDR3 has 15 residues. Germline values: CDR1 SGHTA, CDR2 FQGNSA. The CDR3 is CASSPGQGRDGELFF. CDR3 coding DNA: TGTGCCAGCAGCCCCGGACAGGGGCGAGACGGGGAGCTGTTTTTT.

The chain employs TRBV4-1 and TRBJ2-2; TRBD2 matches 13 bases. Germline assignment: CDR1 MGHRA and CDR2 YSYEKL. This CDR3 is built from 21 residues. Losses at the gene ends were 4 bases for V and 4 bases for J; bases not matched to a gene: 18. This CDR3 is CASSRRVLGLAGLEVTGELFF. CDR3 DNA sequence: TGCGCCAGCAGCCGTCGAGTTTTGGGACTAGCGGGACTAGAAGTCACCGGGGAGCTGTTTTTT.

The chain links TRBV4-1 to TRBJ2-3; 7 bases fit TRBD2. The germline V gene has CDR1 MGHRA and CDR2 YSYEKL. The CDR3 spans 18 residues. V lost 1 base, J lost 4 bases, and 14 bases stayed unmatched. The CDR3 bases are TGCGCCAGCAGCCAAGTGAATTCTGGCGGGAGTAACGCAGATACGCAGTATTTT. It specifies CASSQVNSGGSNADTQYF.

This chain connects TRBV9 to TRBJ2-7; 9 bases line up with TRBD1. This CDR3 has 14 residues. From germline, CDR1 is SGDLS and CDR2 YYNGEE. Trimming at V came to 3 bases and at J to 3 bases, leaving 4 bases not matched to a gene. For the CDR3, the DNA is TGTGCCAGCAGCGCCGGGACAGGGAACTACGAGCAGTACTTC. It encodes CASSAGTGNYEQYF.

Concerning this clone itself: This CDR3 is also generated by other DNA sequences in the sample. J is TRBJ1-5 and V is TRBV7-2, with no clear D. This CDR3 comprises 15 residues. V was clipped by 1 base and J by 0 bases, with 7 bases between them. The germline V gene encodes CDR1 SGHTA and CDR2 FQGNSA. Here the CDR3 DNA reads TGTGCCAGCAGCTTAGAGGGTAATAGCAATCAGCCCCAGCATTTT. Translated: CASSLEGNSNQPQHF. Drawing the rest from reference TRBV7-2 and TRBJ1-5, the complete variable domain is GAGVSQSPSNKVTEKGKDVELRCDPISGHTALYWYRQSLGQGLEFLIYFQGNSAPDKSGLPSDRFSAERTGGSVSTLTIQRTQQEDSAVYLCASSLEGNSNQPQHFGDGTRLSIL.

The V and J genes are TRBV30 and TRBJ2-5; D is tentatively TRBD1 or TRBD2 (5 bases each). The V gene lost 6 bases and the J gene lost 1 base, with 9 bases spanning the gap. The V gene's germline CDR1 is GTSNPN and CDR2 SVGIG (reference sequence). The CDR3 is 12 residues long. The CDR3 nucleotides read TGTGCCTGTCAGGGACCCCAAGAGACCCAGTACTTC. Translation: CACQGPQETQYF.

J is TRBJ2-7 and V is TRBV5-1, with a weak D call TRBD1 (5 bases). Germline CDR1 SGHRS, CDR2 YFSETQ. The CDR3 extends over 15 amino acids. Deletions cut 2 bases from V and 6 bases from J, with 18 bases between. The CDR3 nucleotides are TGCGCCAGCAGCTTTACTTGGGGCCAAGTCTCCGAGCAGTACTTC. Protein product: CASSFTWGQVSEQYF. Supplemented by reference TRBV5-1 and TRBJ2-7, the full variable domain reads KAGVTQTPRYLIKTRGQQVTLSCSPISGHRSVSWYQQTPGQGLQFLFEYFSETQRNKGNFPGRFSGRQFSNSRSEMNVSTLELGDSALYLCASSFTWGQVSEQYFGPGTRLTVT.

The V call is TRBV5-5, the J call TRBJ2-7; the D gene is possibly TRBD2 (6 bases). CDR1 is SGHKS and CDR2 is YYEKEE in the germline V gene (reference sequence). There are 14 residues in the CDR3. V was shortened by 4 bases and J by 2 bases, with 13 bases between the two germline ends. The CDR3, as DNA: TGTGCCAGCAGCGTGACTAGTCTAACCTACGAGCAGTACTTC. It specifies CASSVTSLTYEQYF. The complete variable domain, with remaining parts taken from reference TRBV5-5 and TRBJ2-7, reads DAGVTQSPTHLIKTRGQQVTLRCSPISGHKSVSWYQQVLGQGPQFIFQYYEKEERGRGNFPDRFSARQFPNYSSELNVNALLLGDSALYLCASSVTSLTYEQYFGPGTRLTVT.

This clone has a single count. The rearrangement uses TRBV19 and TRBJ1-2; tentatively, D is TRBD1 (6 bases). Germline V gene data show CDR1 as LNHDA and CDR2 as SQIVND (reference sequence). The CDR3 totals 15 residues. Trimming left V 3 bases short and J 5 bases short, with 16 bases between. Here the CDR3 DNA reads TGTGCCAGTAGTATCACGGACAGCCTCAATTATGGCTACACCTTC. Its translation: CASSITDSLNYGYTF.

This clone has more than one count but fewer than ten. The chain carries TRBV7-6 and TRBJ1-1, with 7 nucleotides matching TRBD1. The CDR3 contains 17 residues. CDR1 is SGHVS and CDR2 is FNYEAQ in the germline V gene. Unmatched junction bases numbered 16, after V lost 5 bases and J lost 4 bases. The DNA for the CDR3 is TGTGCCAGCAGCCCGCCGAAACAACAGGGGTTGGCCACTGAAGCTTTCTTT. It specifies CASSPPKQQGLATEAFF.

This clone has only one observation. This sequence joins TRBV30 and TRBJ2-5; the D call may be TRBD1 or TRBD2 (5 bases each). With 0 bases removed from V and 5 bases from J, the gap between germline ends came to 13 bases. The germline V gene has CDR1 GTSNPN and CDR2 SVGIG (reference sequence). CDR3 length: 14 amino acids. The CDR3 DNA reads as TGTGCCTGGAGTGTACAAGGGACCGGGGAGACCCAGTACTTC. Its translation: CAWSVQGTGETQYF. The variable domain in full, completed from reference TRBV30 and TRBJ2-5, reads SQTIHQWPATLVQPVGSPLSLECTVEGTSNPNLYWYRQAAGRGLQLLFYSVGIGQISSEVPQNLSASRPQDRQFILSSKKLLLSDSGFYLCAWSVQGTGETQYFGPGTRLLVL.

The rearrangement joins TRBV6-5 to TRBJ2-7; weak D call: TRBD1 (6 bases). The CDR3 has 15 residues. Trimming cost V 4 bases and J 2 bases, with 15 bases left between them. Germline CDR1 and CDR2: MNHEY and SVGAGI. For the CDR3, the DNA is TGTGCCAGCAGTTTCCAGGGGCGCGACACCTACGAGCAGTACTTC. Residues: CASSFQGRDTYEQYF.

A few counts support this clone. The chain employs TRBV6-6 and TRBJ1-5; tentative D call: TRBD1 (5 bases). Germline lookup yields CDR1 MNHNY and CDR2 SVGAGI (reference sequence). This CDR3 has 14 residues. Trimming stripped 5 bases from V and 5 bases from J, with 13 bases between. The CDR3 protein is CASSGDVQDQPQHF. Here the CDR3 DNA reads TGTGCCAGCAGTGGGGACGTCCAGGATCAGCCCCAGCATTTT.

This chain links TRBV28 with TRBJ2-6, with no clear D. The V gene's germline CDR1 is MDHEN and CDR2 SYDVKM. The CDR3 contains 17 residues. The V and J ends lost 4 bases and 5 bases respectively, with 18 bases between them. The CDR3 spells CASSCHVTQSRANVLTF. Here the CDR3 DNA reads TGTGCCAGCAGTTGTCACGTGACACAAAGTCGGGCCAACGTCCTGACTTTC.

V is TRBV5-6 and J is TRBJ2-5; TRBD2 matches 12 bases. The length of the CDR3 is 17 residues. Germline V CDR1 and CDR2: SGHDT, YYEEEE. With V trimmed by 1 base and J by 5 bases, 9 bases remained unmatched. CDR3 protein: CASSLMVWTSGMETQYF. In DNA form, the CDR3 reads TGTGCCAGCAGCTTGATGGTGTGGACTAGCGGGATGGAGACCCAGTACTTC.

This clone is a singleton in its sample. Other DNA variants within this sample encode the same CDR3. The V and J genes are TRBV4-2 and TRBJ1-1; maybe TRBD1 (6 bases). CDR1 and CDR2 from the germline V gene are LGHNA and YNFKEQ. The CDR3 is 14 residues long. V was pared by 1 base and J by 5 bases, with 11 bases between. The chain's CDR3 is CASSQVGGGTEAFF. The CDR3, as DNA: TGTGCCAGCAGCCAAGTAGGAGGGGGGACTGAAGCTTTCTTT.

In this sample, this clone turned up once. This chain links TRBV11-2 with TRBJ2-7; D unclear. CDR3 length equals 12 residues. Germline CDR1 is SGHAT and CDR2 is FQNNGV. Trimming removed 5 bases at V and 4 bases at J, with 9 bases between. The CDR3 bases are TGTGCCAGCAGCCCCCGTATGTACGAGCAGTACTTC. This translates into CASSPRMYEQYF.